The 27 T cell receptor beta chains below come from one sample, sequenced in a study of preoperative IRX-2 immunotherapy in early breast cancer. Some clones are missing from TCRdb's copy, which holds only in-frame ones; the method was immunoSEQ multiplex PCR. This table holds around 57,000 clones, 94% found once. Regarding treatment: preoperative locoregional IRX-2 cytokine immunotherapy. Sampling was performed from a patient treated with IRX-2 immunotherapy. Source of these receptors: a human donor with breast cancer.

The chain links TRBV7-8 to TRBJ1-5, with TRBD1 matching over 9 bases. The CDR3 is 17 amino acids. Germline CDR1 SGHVS, CDR2 FQNEAQ. The junction had 14 bases not matched to a gene; V was cut back by 6 bases and J by 5 bases. The CDR3 reads CASSPPGTGRSDQPQHF. CDR3 in DNA: TGTGCCAGCAGTCCCCCCGGGACAGGGCGTTCGGATCAGCCCCAGCATTTT.

The chain carries TRBV11-1 and TRBJ1-1; D not resolved. The V and J ends lost 7 bases and 3 bases respectively, with 12 bases between them. The CDR3 totals 13 residues. CDR1 and CDR2 (germline): SGHAT, FQDESV (reference sequence). In DNA, the CDR3 is TGTGCCAGCACCCCGGGGATGGACACTGAAGCTTTCTTT. It codes for CASTPGMDTEAFF.

V gene TRBV10-1 combines with J gene TRBJ2-3, with 12 bases that match TRBD2. There are 20 residues in the CDR3. The V gene end was trimmed by 7 bases and the J gene end by 2 bases; junction bases not matched to a gene: 19. Germline loops: CDR1 WNHNN, CDR2 SYGVQD (reference sequence). CDR3 region: CASTLTRTSGIRQHTDTQYF. The DNA of the CDR3 is TGCGCCAGCACCCTAACGCGGACTAGCGGGATTCGTCAACACACAGATACGCAGTATTTT.

In this sample, this clone turned up once. J is TRBJ2-3 and V is TRBV30; D not resolved. Germline lookup yields CDR1 GTSNPN and CDR2 SVGIG (reference sequence). There are 11 residues in the CDR3. V shed 2 bases and J shed 7 bases, with 7 bases lying between them. The CDR3 DNA sequence: TGTGCCTGGAGTATCCGAAATACGCAGTATTTT. It translates to CAWSIRNTQYF.

The chain employs TRBV5-5 and TRBJ1-2; maybe TRBD1 (6 bases). The CDR3 consists of 18 residues. Germline CDR1 and CDR2: SGHKS and YYEKEE (reference sequence). Trimming shortened V by 3 bases and J by 5 bases, and 26 bases separated the two germline ends. The CDR3 protein is CASSSTWGLGGLGYGYTF. For the CDR3, the DNA is TGTGCCAGCAGCTCGACCTGGGGTCTGGGGGGCCTTGGTTATGGCTACACCTTC.

The chain has TRBV13 and TRBJ2-7; maybe TRBD2 (7 bases). V shed 3 bases and J shed 4 bases, with 10 bases lying between them. This CDR3 spans 13 amino acids. Germline CDR1 is PRHDT and CDR2 is FYEKMQ (reference sequence). This CDR3 is CASSFGGRYEQYF. The CDR3 coding sequence is TGTGCCAGCAGCTTCGGGGGGCGGTACGAGCAGTACTTC.

The rearrangement uses TRBV12-5 and TRBJ2-7; TRBD2 matches 7 bases. The J segment lost 5 bases and the V segment lost 0 bases, leaving 10 bases of the junction unmatched. Germline CDR1 and CDR2: LGHNT and FRNRAP. The CDR3 runs to 16 residues. The CDR3 protein is CASGLVLGGSINEQYF. The CDR3 coding sequence is TGTGCTAGTGGTTTGGTACTTGGCGGGAGTATCAACGAGCAGTACTTC. Full variable domain (outside the CDR3, taken from reference TRBV12-5 and TRBJ2-7): DARVTQTPRHKVTEMGQEVTMRCQPILGHNTVFWYRQTMMQGLELLAYFRNRAPLDDSGMPKDRFSAEMPDATLATLKIQPSEPRDSAVYFCASGLVLGGSINEQYFGPGTRLTVT.

This clone has just one count. V and J are TRBV23-1 and TRBJ1-1, with 10 nucleotides matching TRBD1. TRBV23-1 carries the ORF label, with uncertain function. The CDR3 length is 22 residues. V dropped 3 bases and J dropped 2; count of bases not matched to a gene: 24. The CDR3 sequence: CASSHFSRDRGISLGNNTEAFF. CDR3 DNA sequence: TGCGCCAGCAGTCACTTCAGCCGGGACAGGGGAATCAGCCTAGGAAATAACACTGAAGCTTTCTTT.

This chain uses TRBV28 with TRBJ2-7, with 7 bases lining up with TRBD1. This CDR3 comprises 15 residues. Germline values: CDR1 MDHEN, CDR2 SYDVKM. With V trimmed by 3 bases and J by 3 bases, 8 bases remained unmatched. The CDR3 DNA is TGTGCCAGCAGTTTGATATCTCGGGACAGCTACGAGCAGTACTTC. Its translation is CASSLISRDSYEQYF.

V and J are TRBV2 and TRBJ2-7, with 8 nucleotides matching TRBD1. Germline CDR1 SNHLY, CDR2 FYNNEI. The CDR3 has 16 residues. J lost 3 bases, V lost 1 base, and 8 bases had no gene match. As DNA, the CDR3 is TGTGCCAGCAGTGAAGGCCCCCCCGGACAGGGCTACGAGCAGTACTTC. Its protein is CASSEGPPGQGYEQYF.

The chain is built from TRBV7-9 and TRBJ2-7, with D possibly matching TRBD1 (5 bases). Trimming took off 5 bases at V and 4 bases at J, with 24 bases between the two ends. CDR1 is SEHNR and CDR2 is FQNEAQ in the germline V gene (reference sequence). The CDR3 totals 17 residues. This CDR3 is CASSGTSTGAARYEQYF. In nucleotides, the CDR3 is TGTGCCAGCAGCGGTACTTCAACAGGCGCGGCAAGGTACGAGCAGTACTTC.

The chain has TRBV5-6 and TRBJ2-2; tentative D call: TRBD2 (6 bases). The CDR3 runs to 16 residues. Deletions cut 4 bases from V and 3 bases from J, with 16 bases between. The V gene's germline CDR1 is SGHDT and CDR2 YYEEEE. The CDR3 sequence: CASSRVGAGYTGELFF. The DNA of the CDR3 is TGTGCCAGCAGCCGAGTTGGGGCGGGGTACACCGGGGAGCTGTTTTTT. Complete variable domain (other parts from reference TRBV5-6 and TRBJ2-2): DAGVTQSPTHLIKTRGQQVTLRCSPKSGHDTVSWYQQALGQGPQFIFQYYEEEERQRGNFPDRFSGHQFPNYSSELNVNALLLGDSALYLCASSRVGAGYTGELFFGEGSRLTVL.

The chain carries TRBV7-2 and TRBJ1-2; a weak D match, TRBD1 (6 bases). Germline lookup yields CDR1 SGHTA and CDR2 FQGNSA. V gave up 3 bases and J gave up 4 bases, with 12 bases separating them. CDR3 length equals 14 residues. The CDR3 protein is CASSFSGGGYGYTF. Written as DNA, the CDR3 is TGTGCCAGCAGCTTCTCGGGAGGGGGCTATGGCTACACCTTC.

The chain combines TRBV4-1 with TRBJ1-3; no reliable D call. The CDR3 has 16 amino acids. Germline V CDR1 and CDR2: MGHRA, YSYEKL. Trimming pared 0 bases from V and 2 bases from J, leaving 11 bases between. DNA for the CDR3: TGCGCCAGCAGCCAAGATGGCGGGTATCCTGGAAACACCATATATTTT. This codes for CASSQDGGYPGNTIYF.

The chain combines TRBV5-6 with TRBJ1-2; D is unresolved. The CDR3 has 10 residues. Per the germline V gene, CDR1 is SGHDT and CDR2 is YYEEEE. V lost 0 bases, J lost 8 bases, and 2 bases lay in between. CDR3 residues: CASSLGGYTF. CDR3 DNA: TGTGCCAGCAGCTTGGGGGGCTACACCTTC.

The rearrangement joins TRBV9 to TRBJ2-1, with 9 bases matching TRBD1. V shed 0 bases, J shed 9 bases, and the junction held 7 bases outside the gene matches. The CDR3 runs to 15 residues. CDR1 and CDR2 (germline): SGDLS, YYNGEE. CDR3 nucleotides: TGTGCCAGCAGCGTAGGGGACAGGGCCACGGGTGAGCAGTTCTTC. Its protein is CASSVGDRATGEQFF.

This chain links TRBV19 with TRBJ2-7; 10 bases align to TRBD1. The germline CDR1 and CDR2 sequences are LNHDA and SQIVND (reference sequence). This CDR3 has 13 amino acids. V lost 8 bases, J lost 6 bases, and 7 bases stayed unmatched. The CDR3 spells CASSGTGAIEQYF. Written as DNA, the CDR3 is TGTGCCAGTTCCGGGACAGGGGCAATCGAGCAGTACTTC. Together with reference TRBV19 and TRBJ2-7, the CDR3 gives the full variable domain: DGGITQSPKYLFRKEGQNVTLSCEQNLNHDAMYWYRQDPGQGLRLIYYSQIVNDFQKGDIAEGYSVSREKKESFPLTVTSAQKNPTAFYLCASSGTGAIEQYFGPGTRLTVT.

This clone appeared a single time. This sequence joins TRBV18 and TRBJ2-1; 8 bases agree with TRBD2. From germline, CDR1 is KGHSH and CDR2 LQKENI. The V segment lost 6 bases and the J segment 5 bases; nucleotides outside the gene matches: 12. The CDR3 runs to 16 residues. The CDR3 sequence: CASSSLVAGGHNEQFF. CDR3 sequence (DNA): TGTGCCAGCTCCTCCCTCGTGGCGGGGGGACACAATGAGCAGTTCTTC. Based on the CDR3 plus reference TRBV18 and TRBJ2-1, the full variable domain is NAGVMQNPRHLVRRRGQEARLRCSPMKGHSHVYWYRQLPEEGLKFMVYLQKENIIDESGMPKERFSAEFPKEGPSILRIQQVVRGDSAAYFCASSSLVAGGHNEQFFGPGTRLTVL.

CDR3: CASSPTRTGGVGETQYF. The CDR3 DNA sequence: TGTGCCAGCAGCCCCACCCGGACAGGGGGGGTTGGGGAGACCCAGTACTTC. This chain connects TRBV7-8 to TRBJ2-5, with 10 bases matching TRBD1. The CDR3 runs 17 residues. The germline V gene has CDR1 SGHVS and CDR2 FQNEAQ. The J segment lost 5 bases and the V segment lost 5 bases, leaving 14 bases of the junction unmatched. Combining the CDR3 with reference TRBV7-8 and TRBJ2-5 gives the whole variable domain GAGVSQSPRYKVAKRGQDVALRCDPISGHVSLFWYQQALGQGPEFLTYFQNEAQLDKSGLPSDRFFAERPEGSVSTLKIQRTQQEDSAVYLCASSPTRTGGVGETQYFGPGTRLLVL.

This chain joins TRBV20-1 and TRBJ2-7, with D hard to call. Germline CDR1 reads DFQATT; CDR2 reads SNEGSKA (reference sequence). V was pared by 6 bases and J by 0 bases, with 3 bases between. The CDR3 is 10 amino acids. The CDR3 DNA reads TGCAGTGCGGCCTCCTACGAGCAGTACTTC. This translates into CSAASYEQYF.

The V gene is TRBV28, the J gene TRBJ1-1; 7 bases line up with TRBD1. CDR3 length equals 14 residues. Germline lookup yields CDR1 MDHEN and CDR2 SYDVKM. V was clipped by 6 bases and J by 8 bases; unmatched bases: 12. The CDR3 loop reads CASRKDRVGGEAFF. In nucleotides, the CDR3 is TGTGCCAGCAGGAAAGACAGGGTAGGGGGAGAAGCTTTCTTT.

This CDR3 is CATPSGQETQYF. CDR3 DNA sequence: TGTGCCACCCCTAGCGGCCAAGAGACCCAGTACTTC. The rearrangement links TRBV19 to TRBJ2-5; 7 bases are shared with TRBD2. J lost 1 base, V lost 10 bases, and 3 bases had no gene match. The CDR3 contains 12 residues. Germline-derived CDR1 and CDR2 are LNHDA and SQIVND (reference sequence).

The V gene is TRBV7-9, the J gene TRBJ2-7; D is perhaps TRBD1 (7 bases). The germline gives CDR1 SEHNR, CDR2 FQNEAQ (reference sequence). The CDR3 totals 16 residues. Trimming took off 1 base at V and 3 bases at J, with 16 bases between the two ends. The CDR3 is CASSLVVTGEDYEQYF. The CDR3 DNA follows: TGTGCCAGCAGCTTAGTTGTAACAGGGGAGGACTACGAGCAGTACTTC.

This chain links TRBV11-3 with TRBJ2-7; no definite D call. Germline V lookup: CDR1 SGHNT, CDR2 YENEEA. This CDR3 is 18 amino acids long. Trimming pared 5 bases from V and 2 bases from J, leaving 25 bases between. DNA of the CDR3: TGTGCCAGCAGCCCCGAGGTCGGGTCCCTAAAAGTTACCTACGAGCAGTACTTC. Its translation is CASSPEVGSLKVTYEQYF.

The CDR3 coding sequence is TGTGCCAGCAGCTCGCTTAGGCAGTTTAGCAATCAGCCCCAGCATTTT. This translates into CASSSLRQFSNQPQHF. The chain has TRBV28 and TRBJ1-5; no firm D call. V was trimmed by 6 bases and J by 0 bases, leaving 15 bases between them. The CDR3 consists of 16 residues. CDR1 and CDR2 from the germline V gene are MDHEN and SYDVKM.

This chain links TRBV2 with TRBJ2-2; unclear D gene. The ends were cut back, 8 bases at V and 5 bases at J, with 6 bases in the middle. The CDR3 is 11 residues long. CDR1 is SNHLY, CDR2 FYNNEI, per germline. Here the CDR3 DNA reads TGTGCCAGCGCCGGTACCGGGGAGCTGTTTTTT. As protein: CASAGTGELFF.

The rearrangement links TRBV27 to TRBJ1-5; D is possibly TRBD1 (6 bases). The V and J ends lost 10 bases and 3 bases respectively, with 13 bases between them. Germline assignment: CDR1 MNHEY and CDR2 SMNVEV (reference sequence). The CDR3 runs 13 residues. CDR3 coding DNA: TGTGCCATCCAAGACAGGTTCAATCAGCCCCAGCATTTT. As protein: CAIQDRFNQPQHF.